The clone carrying this T cell receptor (beta chain) was seen a handful of times. Germline assignment: CDR1 SEHNR and CDR2 FQNEAQ (reference sequence). The CDR3 consists of 13 residues. Trimming removed 6 bases at V and 7 bases at J, with 13 bases between. A multiplex PCR was run with 60 Vbeta primers and 13 Jbeta primers. The table came from immunoSEQ multiplex PCR; TCRdb's copy has only in-frame clones and leaves some out. Among 180,000 or so clones listed, 75% to 90% were seen once. The data were obtained in a study of cytomegalovirus exposure and HLA in healthy donors. Specimen: PBMCs. The receptor was derived from a woman in her thirties in good health and CMV-seronegative. The rearrangement uses TRBV7-9 and TRBJ2-1, with D tentatively TRBD2 (6 bases). Written as DNA, the CDR3 is TGTGCCAGCAGGGGGGGACCGATAAATGAGCAGTTCTTC. This codes for CASRGGPINEQFF.